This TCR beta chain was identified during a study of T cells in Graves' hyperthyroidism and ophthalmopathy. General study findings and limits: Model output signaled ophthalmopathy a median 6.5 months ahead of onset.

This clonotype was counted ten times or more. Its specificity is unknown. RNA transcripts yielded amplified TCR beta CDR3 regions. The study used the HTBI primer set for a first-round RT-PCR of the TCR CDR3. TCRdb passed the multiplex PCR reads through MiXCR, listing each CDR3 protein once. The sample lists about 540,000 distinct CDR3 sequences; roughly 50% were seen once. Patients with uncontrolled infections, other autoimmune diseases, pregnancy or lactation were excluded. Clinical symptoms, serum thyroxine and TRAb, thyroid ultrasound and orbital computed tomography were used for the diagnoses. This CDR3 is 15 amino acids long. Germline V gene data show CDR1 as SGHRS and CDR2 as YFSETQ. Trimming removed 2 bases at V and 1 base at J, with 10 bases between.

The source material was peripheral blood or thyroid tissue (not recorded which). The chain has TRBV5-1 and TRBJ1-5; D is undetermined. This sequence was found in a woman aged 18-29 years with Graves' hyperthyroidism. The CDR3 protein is CASSFNPGSNQPQHF. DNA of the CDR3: TGCGCCAGCAGCTTTAACCCCGGAAGCAATCAGCCCCAGCATTTT.